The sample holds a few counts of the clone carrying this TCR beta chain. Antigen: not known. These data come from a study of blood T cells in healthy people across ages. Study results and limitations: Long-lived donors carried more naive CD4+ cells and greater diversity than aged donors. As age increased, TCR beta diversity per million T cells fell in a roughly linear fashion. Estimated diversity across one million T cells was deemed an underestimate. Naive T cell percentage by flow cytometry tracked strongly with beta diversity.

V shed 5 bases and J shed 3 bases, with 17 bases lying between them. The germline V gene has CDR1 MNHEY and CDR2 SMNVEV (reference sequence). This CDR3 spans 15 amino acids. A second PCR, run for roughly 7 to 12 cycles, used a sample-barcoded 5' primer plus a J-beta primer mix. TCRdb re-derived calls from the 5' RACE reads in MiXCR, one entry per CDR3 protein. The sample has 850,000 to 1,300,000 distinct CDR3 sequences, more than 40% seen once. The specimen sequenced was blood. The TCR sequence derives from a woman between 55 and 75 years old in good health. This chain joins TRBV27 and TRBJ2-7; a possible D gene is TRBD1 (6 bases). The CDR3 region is CASSGTGTSFYEQYF. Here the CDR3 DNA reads TGTGCCAGCAGTGGGACCGGGACAAGTTTCTACGAGCAGTACTTC.